This TCR beta chain was identified during a study of T cells in Graves' hyperthyroidism and ophthalmopathy. Overall study results and limits: In the blood, most expanded thyroid clonotypes above 0.001 appeared as well. Using 13 V-J features, a model discriminated ophthalmopathy from stable hyperthyroidism.

The source material, RNA transcripts, was used to amplify TCR beta CDR3 regions. A set of HTBI primers served as the primers for a first-round RT-PCR of the TCR CDR3. TCRdb reprocessed the multiplex PCR reads with MiXCR, giving one entry per CDR3 protein. The table shows 490,000 or so distinct CDR3 sequences, with around 43% occurring only once. As concerns this clonotype: Its specificity is not known.

The CDR3 has 13 amino acids. V dropped 5 bases and J dropped 6 bases, with 10 bases sitting between them. The V gene's germline CDR1 is MDHEN and CDR2 SYDVKM. The V call is TRBV28, the J call TRBJ2-2, with a weak D call TRBD1 (6 bases). The sequence derives from an adult woman with Graves' disease, either hyperthyroidism or ophthalmopathy (not recorded which). Specimen: peripheral blood or thyroid tissue (not recorded which). The CDR3 is CASSDNRAGELFF. As DNA, the CDR3 is TGTGCCAGCAGTGACAACAGGGCCGGGGAGCTGTTTTTT.